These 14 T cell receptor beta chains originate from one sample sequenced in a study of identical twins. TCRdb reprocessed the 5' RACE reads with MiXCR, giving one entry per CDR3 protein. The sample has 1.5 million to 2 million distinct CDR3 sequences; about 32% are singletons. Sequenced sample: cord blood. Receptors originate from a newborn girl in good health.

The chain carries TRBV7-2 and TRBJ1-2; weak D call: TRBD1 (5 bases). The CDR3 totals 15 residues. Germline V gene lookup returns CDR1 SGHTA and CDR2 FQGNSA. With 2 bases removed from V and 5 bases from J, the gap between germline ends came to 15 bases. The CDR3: CASSLRGAVPYGYTF. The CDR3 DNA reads TGTGCCAGCAGCTTACGTGGGGCAGTGCCATATGGCTACACCTTC.

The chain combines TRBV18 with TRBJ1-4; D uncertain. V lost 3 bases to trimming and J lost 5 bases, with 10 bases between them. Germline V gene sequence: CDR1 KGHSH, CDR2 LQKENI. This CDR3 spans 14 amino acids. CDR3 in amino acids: CASSPQDGNEKLFF. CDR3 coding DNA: TGTGCCAGCTCACCGCAGGACGGAAATGAAAAACTGTTTTTT.

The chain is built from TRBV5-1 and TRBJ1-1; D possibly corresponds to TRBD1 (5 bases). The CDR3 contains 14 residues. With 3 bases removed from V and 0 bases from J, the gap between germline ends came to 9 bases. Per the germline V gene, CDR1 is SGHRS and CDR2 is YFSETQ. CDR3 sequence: CASSWGNMNTEAFF. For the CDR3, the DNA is TGCGCCAGCAGCTGGGGGAACATGAACACTGAAGCTTTCTTT.

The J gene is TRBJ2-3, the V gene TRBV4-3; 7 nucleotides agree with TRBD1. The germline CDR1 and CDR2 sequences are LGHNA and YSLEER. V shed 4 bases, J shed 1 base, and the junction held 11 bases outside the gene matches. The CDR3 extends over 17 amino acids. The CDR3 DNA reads TGCGCCAGCAGCCCCCGCCTGACAGGGCGTCGCACAGATACGCAGTATTTT. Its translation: CASSPRLTGRRTDTQYF.

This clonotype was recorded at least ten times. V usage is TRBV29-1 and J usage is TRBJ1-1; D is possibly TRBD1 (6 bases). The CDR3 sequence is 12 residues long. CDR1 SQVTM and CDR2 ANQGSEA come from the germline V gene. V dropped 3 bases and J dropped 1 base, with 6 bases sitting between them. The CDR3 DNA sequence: TGCAGCGTTGAGGGACAGAACACTGAAGCTTTCTTT. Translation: CSVEGQNTEAFF.

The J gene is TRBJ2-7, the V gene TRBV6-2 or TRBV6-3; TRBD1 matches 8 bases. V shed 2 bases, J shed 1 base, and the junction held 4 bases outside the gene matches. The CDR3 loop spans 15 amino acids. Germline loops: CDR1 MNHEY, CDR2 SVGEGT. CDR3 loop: CASSYRTGRSYEQYF. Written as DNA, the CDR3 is TGTGCCAGCAGTTACCGGACAGGGAGGTCCTACGAGCAGTACTTC.

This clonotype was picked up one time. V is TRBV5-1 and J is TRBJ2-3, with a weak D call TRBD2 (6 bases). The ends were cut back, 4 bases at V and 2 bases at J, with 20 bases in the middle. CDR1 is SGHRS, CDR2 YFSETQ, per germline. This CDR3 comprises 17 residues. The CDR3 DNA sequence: TGCGCCAGCAGCAGTCCGATAGCGGTGAAACTCACAGATACGCAGTATTTT. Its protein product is CASSSPIAVKLTDTQYF.

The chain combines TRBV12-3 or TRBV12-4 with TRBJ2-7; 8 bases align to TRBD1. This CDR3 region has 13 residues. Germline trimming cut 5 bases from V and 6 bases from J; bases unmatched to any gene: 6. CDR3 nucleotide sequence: TGTGCCAGCAGTCAGACAGGGGTTATCGAGCAGTACTTC. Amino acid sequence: CASSQTGVIEQYF.

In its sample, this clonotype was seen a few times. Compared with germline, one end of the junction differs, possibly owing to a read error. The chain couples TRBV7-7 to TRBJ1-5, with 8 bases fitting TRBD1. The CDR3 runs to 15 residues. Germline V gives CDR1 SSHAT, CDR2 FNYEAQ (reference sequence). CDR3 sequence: CASSSQRQGNQPQHF. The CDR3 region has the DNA TGTGCTAGCAGCTCTCAAAGACAGGGGAATCAGCCCCAGCATTTT.

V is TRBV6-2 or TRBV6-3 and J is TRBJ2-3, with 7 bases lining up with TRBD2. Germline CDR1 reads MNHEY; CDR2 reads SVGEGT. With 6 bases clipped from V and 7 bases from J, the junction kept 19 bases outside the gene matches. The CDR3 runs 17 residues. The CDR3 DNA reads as TGTGCCAGCAGCCGCCAACTAGCGTACGGAGGTGGTCATACGCAGTATTTT. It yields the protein CASSRQLAYGGGHTQYF.

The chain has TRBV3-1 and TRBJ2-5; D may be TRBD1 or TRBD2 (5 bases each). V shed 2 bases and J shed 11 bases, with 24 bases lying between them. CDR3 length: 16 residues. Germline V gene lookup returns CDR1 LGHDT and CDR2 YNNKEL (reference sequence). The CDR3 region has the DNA TGTGCCAGCAGCCAACCCCGCTTGGGGGTTCACAATGAGCAGTACTTC. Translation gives CASSQPRLGVHNEQYF.

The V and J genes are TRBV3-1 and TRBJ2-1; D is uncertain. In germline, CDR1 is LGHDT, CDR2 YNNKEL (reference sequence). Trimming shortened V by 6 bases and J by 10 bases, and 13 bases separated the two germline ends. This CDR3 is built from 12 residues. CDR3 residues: CASSRAGQEQFF. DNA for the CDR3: TGTGCCAGCAGTCGAGCCGGGCAGGAGCAGTTCTTC.

The CDR3 DNA reads as TGTGCCAGCAGCGGGACTAGCGGGAGACCCTACGAGCAGTACTTC. Amino acid sequence: CASSGTSGRPYEQYF. The rearrangement uses TRBV7-9 and TRBJ2-7, with 14 bases identical to TRBD2. The CDR3 runs to 15 residues. V lost 5 bases, J lost 2 bases, and 2 bases stayed unmatched. Germline CDR1 SEHNR, CDR2 FQNEAQ (reference sequence).

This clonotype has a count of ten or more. The CDR3 nucleotides read TGCGCCAGCAGCTTCGGACTAGCATGGGAGCAGTACTTC. Translated: CASSFGLAWEQYF. The gene calls are TRBV5-1 and TRBJ2-7; 8 nucleotides align to TRBD2. V lost 2 bases and J lost 7; bases outside the gene matches: 5. Germline loops: CDR1 SGHRS, CDR2 YFSETQ. This CDR3 comprises 13 residues.